This T cell receptor beta chain appears in the sequencing data of a study of T cell changes during pregnancy in multiple sclerosis. Here immunoSEQ multiplex PCR was the method, and the copy in TCRdb shows in-frame clones only, minus some. The sample has 55,000 to 70,000 clones, approximately 92% seen once. The germline CDR1 and CDR2 sequences are PRHDT and FYEKMQ (reference sequence). The length of the CDR3 is 13 residues. Trimming removed 0 bases from V and 4 bases from J, with 7 bases in between. This material consisted of CD8+ T cells from peripheral blood mononuclear cells, taken in the third trimester of pregnancy. The chain combines TRBV13 with TRBJ2-7, with D perhaps TRBD2 (6 bases). The receptor comes from a female donor in good health, enrolled as a control in a pregnancy study. CDR3 protein: CASSLGRGYEQYF. The CDR3 coding sequence is TGTGCCAGCAGCTTAGGGCGGGGATACGAGCAGTACTTC.